The TCR beta chain under discussion was sequenced for a study of OX40 agonist ivuxolimab in advanced cancers. To note about this clone: The identical CDR3 is also encoded by other nucleotide sequences in the sample.

This CDR3 contains 14 residues. Germline CDR1 and CDR2: MNHEY and SMNVEV (reference sequence). With 3 bases removed from V and 0 bases from J, the gap between germline ends came to 9 bases. This table comes from immunoSEQ multiplex PCR, and its TCRdb copy is limited to in-frame clones, with some not included. This table has about 47,000 clones, about 85% appearing once. This TCR was sampled from an adult with an advanced solid tumor such as melanoma, head and neck, liver or kidney cancer. The rearrangement uses TRBV27 and TRBJ2-7; no firm D call. Sequencing was performed on CD4+ or CD8+ T cells sorted from blood, taken in a trial of the OX40 agonist ivuxolimab. CDR3 DNA: TGTGCCAGCAGTTTCGGGTTAAGCTCCTACGAGCAGTACTTC. Amino acid sequence: CASSFGLSSYEQYF.